These T cell receptor beta chains were read from a single sample in a study of CD8+CD57+ T cells in acquired aplastic anemia. TCRdb analysed the reads with MiXCR anew, one entry per CDR3 protein. The table lists hundreds of thousands of distinct CDR3 sequences, about two thirds of them singletons, with 4% in the top ten. The sample was sorted CD4+, CD8+, or CD8+CD57+ T cells (not recorded which) from PBMCs. Receptors originate from a human donor in good health, serving as a control. The CDR3 runs from the conserved cysteine through the conserved F or W. The D gene is left open where the match is weak. Size tells how often a clone was seen (once, few, many) or the class of an expanded clone, and some rows leave it out.

J: TRBJ2-5
D: -
V: TRBV25-1
size: -
CDR3: CASSASQGGTRETQYF
DNA: TGTGCCAGCAGTGCCTCACAGGGAGGGACAAGAGAGACCCAGTACTTC

J: TRBJ2-7
D: -
V: TRBV11-3
size: once
CDR3: CASSLEDGYGYTFYF
DNA: TGTGCCAGCAGCTTAGAGGATGGCTATGGCTACACCTTCTACTTC

J: TRBJ2-5
D: -
V: TRBV7-2
size: -
CDR3: CASSFCGLQPHHFF
DNA: TGTGCCAGCAGCTTTTGCGGGTTGCAGCCCCACCATTTTTTC

J: TRBJ2-7
D: TRBD1
V: TRBV19
size: -
CDR3: CAWSIGGTGTYEQYF
DNA: TGTGCCTGGAGTATTGGGGGGACAGGGACCTACGAGCAGTACTTC

J: TRBJ1-2
D: -
V: TRBV5-8
size: -
CDR3: CASSLEASPLLGGYTF
DNA: TGTGCCAGCAGCTTGGAGGCGTCACCGCTTCTTGGTGGCTACACCTTC

J: TRBJ2-3
D: -
V: TRBV7-2
size: many
CDR3: CASSPTSAFWGQYF
DNA: TGTGCCAGCAGCCCCACATCGGCTTTTTGGGGGCAGTATTTT

J: TRBJ2-5
D: -
V: TRBV19
size: -
CDR3: CASTTGETQYF
DNA: TGTGCCAGCACTACGGGGGAGACCCAGTACTTC

J: TRBJ2-1
D: -
V: TRBV19
size: -
CDR3: CASSQVAGRNEQFF
DNA: TGTGCCAGTAGTCAAGTGGCAGGGCGGAATGAGCAGTTCTTC

J: TRBJ1-4
D: TRBD1
V: TRBV7-2
size: once
CDR3: CASSPEGGAAVAPF
DNA: TGTGCCAGCAGCCCCGAAGGGGGCGCGGCGGTCGCCCCTTTT

J: TRBJ2-2
D: TRBD1
V: TRBV7-2
size: -
CDR3: CASSPGTANREPFF
DNA: TGTGCCAGCAGCCCTGGGACAGCGAACAGGGAACCTTTCTTT

J: TRBJ2-1
D: -
V: TRBV15
size: -
CDR3: CASSRVPGMQFF
DNA: TGTGCCAGCAGTAGAGTGCCGGGAATGCAGTTCTTC

J: TRBJ1-2
D: -
V: TRBV13
size: -
CDR3: CASTVEQFYGYTF
DNA: TGTGCCAGCACTGTGGAACAGTTTTATGGCTACACCTTC

J: TRBJ1-2
D: -
V: TRBV13
size: -
CDR3: CATSLNGYGYTF
DNA: TGTGCCACTAGCTTAAACGGCTATGGCTACACCTTC

J: TRBJ1-1
D: -
V: TRBV7-2
size: -
CDR3: CASSLVLQVGAFF
DNA: TGTGCCAGCAGCTTAGTTCTACAGGTCGGAGCTTTCTTT